The T cell receptor (beta chain) described here comes from a study of CD8+ T cells in alopecia areata. Germline CDR1 reads MGHRA; CDR2 reads YSYEKL. V dropped 0 bases and J dropped 9; count of bases not matched to a gene: 9. CDR3 length equals 16 residues. Treatment indicated: oral pan-JAK inhibitor, 5-10 mg twice daily. It was cDNA, reverse transcribed from extracted RNA, that served as the sequencing template. The method was immunoSEQ multiplex PCR; TCRdb's version includes in-frame clones alone and lacks a portion of them. The sample shows some 150,000 clones, about 54% of them seen only once. Sequenced material: CD4+ T cells sorted from blood, taken at approximately week 55, from a patient treated with tofacitinib. This chain uses TRBV4-1 with TRBJ1-5; 9 nucleotides align to TRBD1. The TCR was taken from a human donor with alopecia areata. The CDR3 DNA sequence: TGCGCCAGCAGCCAAGATAGGACAGGGGTTGCATGGCCCCAGCATTTT. Its protein is CASSQDRTGVAWPQHF.